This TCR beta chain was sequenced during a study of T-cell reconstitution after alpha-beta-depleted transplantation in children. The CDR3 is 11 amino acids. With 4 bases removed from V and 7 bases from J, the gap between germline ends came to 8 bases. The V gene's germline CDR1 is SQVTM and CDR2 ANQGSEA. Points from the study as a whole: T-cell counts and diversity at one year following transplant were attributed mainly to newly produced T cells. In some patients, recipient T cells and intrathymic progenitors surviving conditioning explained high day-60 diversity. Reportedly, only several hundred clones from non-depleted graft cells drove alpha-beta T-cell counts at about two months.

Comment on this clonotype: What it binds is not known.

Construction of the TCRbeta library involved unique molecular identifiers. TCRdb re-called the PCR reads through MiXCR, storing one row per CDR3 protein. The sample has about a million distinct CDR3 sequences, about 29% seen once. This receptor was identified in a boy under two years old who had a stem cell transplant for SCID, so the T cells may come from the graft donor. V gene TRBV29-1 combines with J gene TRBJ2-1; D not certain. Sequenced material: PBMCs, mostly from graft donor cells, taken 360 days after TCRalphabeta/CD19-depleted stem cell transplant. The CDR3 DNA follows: TGCAGCGTTGTTCGTCGGAATGAGCAGTTCTTC. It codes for CSVVRRNEQFF.